These T cell receptor beta chains were read from a single sample in a study of T cell responses to AZD1222 COVID-19 vaccine. Produced via immunoSEQ multiplex PCR; TCRdb's table is partial and in-frame only. The sample includes approximately 92,000 clones, about 89% of them seen just once. The specimen comprised peripheral blood, sampled on day 0 of AZD1222 vaccination. These receptors were taken from an adult in good health. CDR3s leave out the opening cysteine and the closing phenylalanine or tryptophan.

J	V	CDR3
TRBJ1-6	TRBV5-4	ASSPAPGGNNSPLH
TRBJ2-1	TRBV27	ASSSGLPGSNNEQF
TRBJ2-2	TRBV4-2	ASSQATSGSLSGELF
TRBJ1-4	TRBV13	ASSFYREGEKLF
TRBJ2-7	TRBV7-9	ASSLDRGSYEQY
TRBJ1-5	TRBV7-2	ASSLGGVWQPQH
TRBJ2-7	TRBV19	ASSIRSGGPYEQY
TRBJ2-1	TRBV10-3	AISDQRGYNEQF
TRBJ2-1	TRBV9	ASSTWTGRVNEQF
TRBJ2-7	TRBV5-6	ASSLRVPYEQY
TRBJ2-7	TRBV4-2	ASSQDRWTGTGYGDYEQY
TRBJ2-2	TRBV28	ASMGDLNTGELF
TRBJ1-3	TRBV4-2	ASSQGQGFGNTIY
TRBJ1-1	TRBV6-5	ASSFGQGGGSAF
TRBJ1-5	TRBV2	ASSRPDRTNQPQH
TRBJ1-2	TRBV28	ASSLYRVRGYT
TRBJ1-2	TRBV2	ASSYTPGTANYGYT
TRBJ2-7	TRBV28	ASLQGARYEQY
TRBJ2-3	TRBV5-4	ASSLLAGEDTQY
TRBJ1-5	TRBV19	ASSVWDRANQPQH